Sequencing of this TCR beta chain was carried out in a study of Graves' ophthalmopathy and Graves' hyperthyroidism. Study outcomes and limitations: Clonotypes were expanded in thyroid at above 0.001 frequency, and most also appeared in blood.

Those donors who had ophthalmopathy presented with moderate-to-severe activity, a CAS of ≥3, a NOSPECS of ≥4 and a duration under 3 months. Amplification targeted the TCR beta CDR3 regions, with RNA transcripts as the source material. Investigators did first-round RT-PCR with HTBI primers, then second-round multiplex PCR. Each CDR3 protein is one row after TCRdb ran MiXCR on the multiplex PCR reads. The sample includes 300,000 to 400,000 distinct CDR3 sequences, 15% to 20% of them seen just once. About this clonotype itself: Its cognate antigen is unknown.

Sequenced: peripheral blood. The TCR comes from an adult man with Graves' ophthalmopathy.

The CDR3 here is CASSYSTSGREDEQYF. DNA for the CDR3: TGTGCCAGCAGTTACTCGACTAGCGGGAGGGAAGACGAGCAGTACTTC. The gene calls are TRBV6-5 and TRBJ2-7; 14 bases map to TRBD2. Germline CDR1 reads MNHEY; CDR2 reads SVGAGI. The CDR3 is 16 amino acids. The ends lost 0 bases at V and 5 bases at J; junction bases unmatched: 3.